This TCR beta chain was recovered during a study of cytomegalovirus exposure and HLA in healthy donors. Study observations and caveats: According to reports, the classifier identified cytomegalovirus status with high specificity and sensitivity. The later analysis indicated that the majority of CMV-associated TCR beta chains appeared HLA-restricted. Most of the TCR beta V segments (in an earlier analysis) were productive either about 87% or about 30% of the time. TCR beta sequences reportedly predicted most subjects' HLA-A and HLA-B alleles accurately.

V was clipped by 4 bases and J by 0 bases, with 11 bases between them. The CDR3 spans 16 residues. CDR1 is SGDLS and CDR2 is YYNGEE in the germline V gene. This clone was picked up one time. As yet, its antigen is unknown. The primer mix had 60 Vbeta and 13 Jbeta primers. TCRdb keeps only in-frame clones here, not all; method: immunoSEQ multiplex PCR. This table has about 160,000 clones, under 75% appearing once. This TCR was sampled from a middle-aged man in good health and CMV-seropositive. Sample: PBMCs. This chain connects TRBV9 to TRBJ2-6; a weak D match, TRBD1 (6 bases). The CDR3 sequence: CASSPQGGSGANVLTF. CDR3 nucleotide sequence: TGTGCCAGCAGCCCACAAGGGGGCTCTGGGGCCAACGTCCTGACTTTC.